The clone carrying this TCR beta chain was picked up a small number of times. The antigen remains undetermined. All donors came from Russia, were Caucasian and healthy, and spanned ages about 6 to 100. This entry is derived from a study of blood T cells in healthy people across ages. Study-wide results and caveats: There were more naive CD4+ cells and higher diversity in long-lived donors than in aged donors.

V lost 4 bases and J lost 2, with 11 bases in between. The CDR3 covers 15 residues. Using a J-beta primer mix together with a sample-barcoded 5' primer, a second PCR was run for roughly 6 to 11 cycles. Tags on each cDNA molecule came from a template-switch adaptor with 12 random nucleotides. A single record per CDR3 protein comes from TCRdb applying MiXCR to the 5' RACE reads. The sample yields approximately 2,000,000 distinct CDR3 sequences, more than 35% seen once. The rearrangement links TRBV12-3 or TRBV12-4 to TRBJ2-2; no firm D call. The sample taken for sequencing was blood. The TCR comes from a human donor in good health. The CDR3 sequence is CASSWSRINTGELFF. In nucleotides, the CDR3 is TGTGCCAGCAGTTGGTCCCGTATTAACACCGGGGAGCTGTTTTTT.